This T cell receptor (beta chain) originates from a study of molecular identifiers for immune sequencing clone quantification (dated by TCRdb to 2017 to 2018). At the level of the whole study: For a replicate experiment, the RNA from either 20,000 or 100,000 naive CD8 T cells was divided into five aliquots, and four of those aliquots went on to sequencing. This methods study benchmarked molecular-identifier clustering-based TCR repertoire sequencing (MIDCIRS) and TCR RNA copy counting, using CD8 T cells to do so. Points the paper makes about the study in general: In CMV-specific effector cells, clones with more than 20 RNA copies contained over 99% of molecules, whereas in naive cells such clones contained under 1% of molecules. Spiked-in Jurkat TCR RNA equivalent to a single cell was reported to be detectable even among over 800,000 naive CD8 T cells. Without barcode sub-clustering, chimeric consensus sequences inflated TCR diversity; chimeras reached as high as 47%. Highly expanded clone sizes could be underestimated if identical TCR molecules share a barcode. Modeling gave approximately 3 recovered TCR RNA copies per cell versus approximately 11 by digital PCR, implying about 30% capture efficiency. The naive libraries included spiked-in Jurkat TCR RNA (roughly eleven copies' worth), and this Jurkat TCR RNA is not part of the donor repertoire.

Libraries were prepared through PCR. Sequencing was carried out with a NextSeq 500. Bulk TCR libraries were made following a previously described method, with the TCR primers given in Table S5. Total RNA was purified with the Qiagen AllPrep DNA/RNA kit. Before analysis, reads from multiple sequencing runs of the same library were pooled. The study's processing was this. Reads were retained only if their TCR constant sequence matched exactly, and those retained reads were trimmed to 150 nt and grouped according to their 12-nt molecular barcodes. Reads in each barcode group were sub-clustered using a 15% Levenshtein threshold, and a quality-weighted consensus sequence was built for each RNA molecule. Non-functional sequences were discarded, and so were lower-count sequences lying one edit away from another sequence. On the basis of fitting two negative binomial distributions, barcode sub-clusters with fewer than 20% of the maximum read count were discarded. TCRdb ran its own pipeline on the public reads, namely fastp trimming at Q25 and MiXCR clone calling, and kept in-frame beta chains. Here each entry gathers all rows of one CDR3 protein and keeps the most common genes and DNA. The V and J calls come from TCRdb's annotation, not from the publication. Recorded for this sample are hundreds of thousands of distinct CDR3 sequences; 25% of them occurred a single time. The top ten hold 0.6% to 0.9% of the sample.

V is shortened by 0 bases, J by 2 bases, and the region joining them spans 12 bases. The germline V gene (reference sequence) yields DFQATT for CDR1 and SNEGSKA for CDR2. CDR3 length: 15 amino acids, cysteine to phenylalanine. Only CDR3 DNA remains: 45 bases, in frame from the first base. This clonotype was counted ten times or more. There is no known antigen for this receptor. Base qualities were left out, and no much larger clone turns up one base away. Libraries of naive CD8 T cells were generated from roughly 20,000 to 1,000,000 sorted cells, with 10%, 30% or 50% of the purified RNA used. Naive CD8 T cells, defined as CD8+CD4-CCR7+CD45RA+, were FACS-sorted into RLT Plus buffer on a BD FACSAria II. To test detection sensitivity, Jurkat RNA equivalent to more than 8 TCR copies was spiked into samples of roughly 20,000-1,000,000 naive CD8 T cells. Enrichment of CD8 T cells was performed with RosetteSep CD8+ T Cell Enrichment Cocktail and Ficoll-Paque, after which ACK red cell lysis was carried out.

This receptor was identified in a human donor in good health. Some libraries in this study had Jurkat cell RNA spiked in. Recombination linked TRBV20-1 to TRBJ2-3; possibly the D gene is TRBD2, per 6 matching bases. Material: naive CD8+ T cells from blood, with Jurkat cell RNA spiked in. Sample cell subset or site, as interpreted from the label and publication: FACS-sorted CD8+CD4-CCR7+CD45RA+ naive T cells. CDR3 reads: CSARDLAQITDTQYF. The sequenced DNA: TGCAGTGCTAGAGACCTAGCGCAGATCACAGATACGCAGTATTTT.